Here is one T cell receptor beta chain with its context. Its antigen is currently not known. Nothing much larger sits one base from this clone, and base qualities are not available. The cohort consisted of hundreds of healthy bone marrow donors. Cohort members were all nominally healthy when sampled, although unrecorded immune exposures were likely present. The donor tested CMV seronegative, placing the donor among the 350 or so seronegative members of the cohort. A peripheral blood sample was provided by each donor, and peripheral blood mononuclear cells were used for TCR beta sequencing. The Qiagen DNeasy Blood Extraction Kit was used to extract genomic DNA from the blood cell samples. The CDR3 runs 14 residues from the cysteine to the phenylalanine. The read is trimmed to its CDR3 DNA, 42 bases read in frame from base 1. Deletion took 6 bases off V and 2 bases off J, with a span of 13 bases between the germline ends. Based on the germline V gene, the CDR1 and CDR2 sequences are MNHEY and SVGAGI.

Libraries were built with the immunoSEQ multiplex PCR assay. For the multiplex PCR, a mixture combining 60 forward primers for TCR Vbeta segments and 13 reverse primers for TCR Jbeta segments was used. The CDR3 region of rearranged TCR beta genes was amplified from genomic DNA with a multiplex PCR assay. Amplified TCR beta libraries were sequenced as 87-base-pair reads on the Illumina HiSeq System. The paper's data handling went like this. A later analysis counted 65 million to 90 million unique TCR beta chains across the approximately 700 repertoires, and 10 million to 12 million of these chains were shared by at least two donors. A nearest-neighbor algorithm error-corrected the raw reads and collapsed the reads into unique sequences, merging closely related sequences to remove PCR and sequencing errors. To assign V, D and J gene segments, CDR3 sequences were aligned to IMGT reference sequences. For a sequence to be retained, a match of at least six nucleotides to both a V gene segment and a J gene segment was required. A rearrangement was called productive if the CDR3 had no stop codons and remained in frame with V and J, and every other rearrangement was called non-productive. Following IMGT convention, CDR3 was defined as the stretch from the second conserved V-encoded cysteine up to the conserved J-encoded phenylalanine. In an earlier analysis of just under 600 of the donors, sequences lacking an unambiguous match to a single V gene segment were excluded. An earlier analysis of several hundred of the donors called V segments functional above 56.7% productive rearrangements and segregating when the between-donor standard deviation exceeded 5%. A statistical classification framework was built to diagnose cytomegalovirus status from the catalog of TCR beta chain sequences. In a later analysis, TCR nucleotide sequences were compared against IMGT/GENE-DB human TR gene sequences so that V and J genes could be assigned. Using the TCRdist pipeline, a later analysis assigned CDR3 sequences along with most-parsimonious VDJ recombination scenarios. In a later analysis, every TCR beta chain was defined by the combination of its CDR3 amino acid sequence and its V-gene family, and reads without a unique V-gene family were dropped. In a later analysis, 450 to 600 highly shared, low-generation-probability nucleotide sequences were removed to address suspected cross-contamination and a sequencing artifact. A later analysis calculated a clonal expansion index for each public chain from normalized within-repertoire ranks of inferred template counts. In a later analysis, generation probabilities were computed using a VDJ recombination model fitted to out-of-frame rearrangements, and the results were checked against IGoR. A later analysis scored TCR-TCR, TCR-HLA and TCR-CMV co-occurrence with hypergeometric tests, applying a repertoire-size bias correction to TCR pairs. False discovery rates were estimated in a later analysis by permuting HLA or CMV assignments 20 times. In a later analysis, co-occurring TCRs were grouped using DBSCAN, and TCRdist sequence similarity was added for clustering within HLA-allele-positive subsets. For co-occurrence clustering, repertoires with fewer than 30,000 or more than 120,000 public chains were excluded, along with 4 to 6 repertoires with anomalous nucleotide sharing. Entries here come from immuneACCESS through TCRdb and include only in-frame sequences with V and J called. Some clones fail to appear in such tables; in the studies checked, an unresolved V gene covers under half of the shortfall, and the cause of the remainder is unknown. That table is the source of V, J and clone size, and D and trimming were worked out from the DNA. This sample has more than 100,000 clones in its table, and more than 70% of those were observed once. The ten largest clones add up to approximately 0.94% of the sample.

This entry comes from a study of cytomegalovirus exposure and HLA in healthy donors (dated by TCRdb to 2015 to 2018). Background for the entire study: An earlier analysis of more than 550 of the donors reported about 280 Gb of sequence data and 90 million to 120 million unique TCR beta sequences obtained from approximately 180 million T cells. The study aimed to test whether cataloging public T cell receptors could reveal signatures of past pathogen exposure. The study used immunosequencing to profile the T cell repertoires of several hundred subjects and linked those repertoires to cytomegalovirus serostatus. Of the roughly 400 genotyped donors, roughly 80% fell in the genetic ancestry cluster associated with self-reported Caucasian donors. Genome-wide SNP genotypes for about 60% of the roughly 700 donors were used in a later genetic analysis, which treated that subset as a discovery cohort. To decide whether each TCR beta V gene segment behaved as functional or pseudogenic, an earlier analysis of approximately 620 of the donors relied on high-throughput TCR beta sequencing. All discovery cohort repertoires had been generated using a single sequencing platform. Among a few hundred genotyped donors of the cohort, an average of approximately 240,000 unique TCR beta nucleotide sequences were sequenced per donor, around a sixth of them non-productive. In a later analysis, previously published TCR beta repertoires from several hundred donors were re-analyzed and high-resolution HLA genotyping was added so that TCR occurrence patterns could be studied. High-throughput TCR immunosequencing, statistical association of individual TCRs with disease status, and machine learning were combined to predict cytomegalovirus infection status. In addition to the first cohort of about 650 subjects, a separate validation cohort of approximately 130 different subjects was used. Typing coverage differed by locus: A, B, C, DRB1 and DQB1 were typed in about 620-630 donors, DQA1 in approximately 520, DPA1 in around 600, and DPB1 in around 490. Roughly five DR-DQ haplotypes were handled as single units for association and clustering, since linkage in the cohort was strong. HLA typing covered class I and class II loci at four-digit resolution. Donor age, sex, ethnicity and CMV serostatus were compiled together with the repertoire data. Approximately 300 gigabases of sequencing data and approximately 85 million unique TCR sequences were included in an early release covering several hundred HLA-typed donors. The later analysis used no new phenotypic data to find candidate immune exposures, relying instead on TCR beta sequences and their occurrence across donors. Overall study outcomes, separate from this receptor: A later analysis found that TCR association rates varied across HLA loci, with DRB1 alleles showing the most associated TCRs and HLA-C alleles the fewest. A total of fewer than 200 TCR beta chains were listed by the study as associated with cytomegalovirus. Because HLA typing was missing for some donors at each locus, association tests included only the typed subset. Across donors, most TCR sequences were observed very rarely, whereas some public TCRs were present in many individuals. According to a later genetic analysis, donors in an Asian-associated ancestry cluster had fewer N-insertions in productive TCRs than the approximately 650-donor mean. Linkage disequilibrium might explain the correlated functional status among segregating V segments, but an unknown experimental factor could not be ruled out. In an earlier analysis of 450 to 750 of the donors, most TCR beta V segments appeared in productive rearrangements about 90% or about 30% of the time, broadly matching IMGT annotations. It was suggested by the authors that the approach could potentially be generalized to other disease states and immunological phenotypes. The earlier analysis of approximately 590 of the donors excluded 15 to 20 rarely observed V segments, including chromosome 9 orphons, because counts were too low. CMV serostatus was the only immune exposure information available for the cohort. According to a later analysis, most CMV-associated TCR beta chains appeared to be HLA-restricted, and the HLA associations seemed to be driven largely by CMV exposure. This cohort had only TCR beta chains sequenced, and the lack of alpha or paired-chain data limited which features could be detected. A later analysis found that HLA-associated TCR beta chains were more clonally expanded and had lower generation probabilities than equally common non-associated chains. Specific HLA alleles were associated with 15,000 to 20,000 TCR beta sequences at a false discovery rate of 0.05 in a later analysis. Presence/absence analyses assumed roughly uniform sequencing depth across donors, an assumption that may not hold. The 87-base-pair reads could not distinguish some IMGT-functional V segments, including TRBV6-2 and TRBV6-3, so those segments were excluded. Several of the top co-occurrence clusters appeared to be linked to parvovirus B19, influenza, CMV and Epstein-Barr virus, according to a later analysis. A further reported finding was that TCR beta sequences accurately predicted the HLA-A and HLA-B alleles for most subjects in the first cohort. A group of highly shared sequence variants was considered likely to be a technical artifact of the sequencing pipeline. The classifier was reported to diagnose cytomegalovirus status with high specificity and sensitivity in both the original and validation cohorts. V-gene and J-gene trimming of TCR beta chains was associated with a missense DCLRE1C variant in a later genetic analysis, and the association was replicated in an independent cohort. In vitro tests confirmed that three of the cytomegalovirus-associated TCR beta chains recognize cytomegalovirus antigens. When HLA alleles, especially DR and DQ, strongly co-occurred, attributing TCR associations to individual alleles was difficult.

Sequencing was done on a sample of PBMCs. The chain is made from TRBV6-5 and TRBJ1-1; TRBD1 is a possible D gene, resting on 5 matching bases. This sequence was found in a woman aged 55-69 years in good health and CMV-seronegative. The CDR3 sequence is CASSKDRINTEAFF. The nucleotides are TGTGCCAGCAGCAAAGACAGAATAAACACTGAAGCTTTCTTT.